The clone carrying this T cell receptor beta chain was detected ten times or more. The sample comes from a study of blood T cell repertoires in COVID-19. The method was immunoSEQ multiplex PCR; TCRdb's version includes in-frame clones alone and lacks a portion of them. Found here are under 350,000 clones, 65% to 90% of them singletons; the top ten hold about 4%. Germline V gene sequence: CDR1 MNHEY, CDR2 SVGAGI. This CDR3 has 15 residues. V lost 0 bases, J lost 4 bases, and 0 bases stayed unmatched. Participant-reported clinical history was the basis for cohort assignment. The sequence was collected from a middle-aged woman with acute COVID-19. The source material was PBMCs or T cells enriched from blood (not recorded which). J is TRBJ2-7 and V is TRBV6-5; 13 bases are a match to TRBD2. CDR3: CASSYSTSGGYEQYF. The CDR3 DNA sequence: TGTGCCAGCAGTTACTCGACTAGCGGGGGGTACGAGCAGTACTTC.